This T cell receptor beta chain appears in the sequencing data of a study of graft-versus-host responses after intestinal transplantation. The overall study: Following induction with anti-thymocyte globulin, all recipients were given tacrolimus and steroids for around three years.

For this clone: As yet, its antigen is unknown.

The CDR3 totals 17 residues. In germline, CDR1 is SEHNR, CDR2 FQNEAQ (reference sequence). Trimming removed 5 bases from V and 3 bases from J; junction bases left unmatched: 10. TCRdb keeps only in-frame clones here, not all; method: immunoSEQ multiplex PCR. The table records some 120,000 clones, around 94% of them present only once. The sample in question was unstimulated CD8+ T cells sorted from spleen or lymph node cells, obtained before transplant. The genes are TRBV7-9 and TRBJ2-1, with TRBD2 matching over 10 bases. The TCR comes from a human donor who was the organ donor for an intestinal transplant. CDR3 sequence (DNA): TGTGCCAGCAGCCCGGGGACTAGCGCGACAATCTACAATGAGCAGTTCTTC. It is translated as CASSPGTSATIYNEQFF.